The clone carrying this T cell receptor beta chain was observed at least ten times. Using its own MiXCR run on the RT-PCR reads, TCRdb lists one record per CDR3 protein. The repertoire has hundreds of thousands of distinct CDR3 sequences, more than 13% of them found once; the top ten carry about 3.6%. Deletions cut 5 bases from V and 6 bases from J, with 17 bases between. This CDR3 comprises 14 residues. Germline CDR1 and CDR2: DFQATT and SNEGSKA (reference sequence). The J gene is TRBJ1-3, the V gene TRBV20-1, with D perhaps matching TRBD1 (6 bases). This TCR derives from a female donor in good health, serving as a healthy control. The sample taken for sequencing was memory CD4+ T cells from blood. This CDR3 reads CSAWDTQDLNTIYF. Here the CDR3 DNA reads TGCAGTGCTTGGGACACCCAGGACCTAAACACCATATATTTT.